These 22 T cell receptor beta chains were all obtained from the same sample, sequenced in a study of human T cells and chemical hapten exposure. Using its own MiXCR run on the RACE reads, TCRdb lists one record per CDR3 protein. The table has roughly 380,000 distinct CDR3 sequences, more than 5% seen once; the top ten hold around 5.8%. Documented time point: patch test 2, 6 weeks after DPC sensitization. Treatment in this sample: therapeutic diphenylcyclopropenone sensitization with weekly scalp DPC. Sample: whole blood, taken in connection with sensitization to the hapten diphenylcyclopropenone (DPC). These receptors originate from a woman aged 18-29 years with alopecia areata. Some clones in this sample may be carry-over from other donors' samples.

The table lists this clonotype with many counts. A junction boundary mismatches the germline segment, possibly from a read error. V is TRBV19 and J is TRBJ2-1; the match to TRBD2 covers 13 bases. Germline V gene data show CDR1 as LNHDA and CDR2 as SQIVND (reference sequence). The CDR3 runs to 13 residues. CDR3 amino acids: CASSLTSGGPRLF. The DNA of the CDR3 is TGTGCCAGTAGCCTGACTAGCGGGGGGCCCCGGCTCTTC.

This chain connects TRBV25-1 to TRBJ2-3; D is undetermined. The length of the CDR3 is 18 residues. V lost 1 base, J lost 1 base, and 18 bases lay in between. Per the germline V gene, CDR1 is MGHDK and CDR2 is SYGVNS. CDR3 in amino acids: CASSELVGPNFRTDTQYF. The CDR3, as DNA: TGTGCCAGCAGTGAATTAGTAGGCCCTAACTTTCGCACAGATACGCAGTATTTT.

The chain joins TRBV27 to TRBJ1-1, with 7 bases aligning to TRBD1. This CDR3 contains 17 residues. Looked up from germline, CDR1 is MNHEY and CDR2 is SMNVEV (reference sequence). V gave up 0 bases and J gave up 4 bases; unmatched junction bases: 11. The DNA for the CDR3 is TGTGCCAGCAGTTTATCGGGGACAGCCATTTACGGCACTGAAGCTTTCTTT. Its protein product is CASSLSGTAIYGTEAFF.

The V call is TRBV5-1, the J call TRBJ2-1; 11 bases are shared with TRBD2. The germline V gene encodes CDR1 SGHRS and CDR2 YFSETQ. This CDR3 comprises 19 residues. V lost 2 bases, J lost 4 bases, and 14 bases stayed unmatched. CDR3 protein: CASSFHRAKLAGVYNEQFF. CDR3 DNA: TGCGCCAGCAGCTTCCATCGAGCTAAACTAGCGGGGGTATACAATGAGCAGTTCTTC.

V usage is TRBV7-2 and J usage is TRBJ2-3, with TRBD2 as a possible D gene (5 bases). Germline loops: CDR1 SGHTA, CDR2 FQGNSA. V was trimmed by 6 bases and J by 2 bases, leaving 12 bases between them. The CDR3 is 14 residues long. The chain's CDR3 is CASSYYRDTDTQYF. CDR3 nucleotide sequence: TGTGCCAGCAGTTACTACCGGGACACAGATACGCAGTATTTT.

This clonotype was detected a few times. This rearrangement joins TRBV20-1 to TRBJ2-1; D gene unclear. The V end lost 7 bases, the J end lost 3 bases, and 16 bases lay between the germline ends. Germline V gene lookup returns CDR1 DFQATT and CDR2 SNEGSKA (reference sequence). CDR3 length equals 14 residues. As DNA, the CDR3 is TGCAGTGGTACAGATGAAGGAAGCTACAATGAGCAGTTCTTC. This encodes CSGTDEGSYNEQFF.

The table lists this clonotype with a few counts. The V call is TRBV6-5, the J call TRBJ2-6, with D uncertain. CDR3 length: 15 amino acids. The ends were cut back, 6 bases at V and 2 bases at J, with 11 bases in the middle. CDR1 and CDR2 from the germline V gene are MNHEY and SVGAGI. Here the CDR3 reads CASSPEKAGANVLTF. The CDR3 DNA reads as TGTGCCAGCAGCCCCGAAAAGGCTGGGGCCAACGTCCTGACTTTC.

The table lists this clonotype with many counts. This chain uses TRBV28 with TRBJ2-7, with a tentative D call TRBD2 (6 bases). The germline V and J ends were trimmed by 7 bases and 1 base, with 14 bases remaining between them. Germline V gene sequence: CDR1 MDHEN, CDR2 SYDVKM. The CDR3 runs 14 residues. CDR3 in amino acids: CASTPGGMSYEQYF. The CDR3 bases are TGTGCCAGCACCCCAGGAGGGATGTCCTACGAGCAGTACTTC. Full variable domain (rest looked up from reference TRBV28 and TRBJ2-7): DVKVTQSSRYLVKRTGEKVFLECVQDMDHENMFWYRQDPGLGLRLIYFSYDVKMKEKGDIPEGYSVSREKKERFSLILESASTNQTSMYLCASTPGGMSYEQYFGPGTRLTVT.

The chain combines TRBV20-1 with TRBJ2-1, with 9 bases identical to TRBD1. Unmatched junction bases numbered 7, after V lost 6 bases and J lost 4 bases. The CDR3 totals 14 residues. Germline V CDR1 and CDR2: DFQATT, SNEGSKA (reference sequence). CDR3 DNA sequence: TGCAGTGCCAGGGCCGGGACAGGGTACAATGAGCAGTTCTTC. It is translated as CSARAGTGYNEQFF.

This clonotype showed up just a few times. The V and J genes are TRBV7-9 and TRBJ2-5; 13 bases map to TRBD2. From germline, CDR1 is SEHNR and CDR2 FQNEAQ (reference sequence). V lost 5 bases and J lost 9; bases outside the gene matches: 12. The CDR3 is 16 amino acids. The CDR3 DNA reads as TGTGCCAGCAGCGGGACTAGCGGGGTCAATCGCGGCGCCCAGTACTTC. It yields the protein CASSGTSGVNRGAQYF.

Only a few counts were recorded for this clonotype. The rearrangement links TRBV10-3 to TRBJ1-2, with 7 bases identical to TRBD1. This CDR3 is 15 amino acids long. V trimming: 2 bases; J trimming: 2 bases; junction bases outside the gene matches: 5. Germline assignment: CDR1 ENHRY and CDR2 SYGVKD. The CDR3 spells CAISELSGQNYGYTF. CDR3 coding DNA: TGTGCCATCAGTGAGCTTTCGGGACAGAACTATGGCTACACCTTC.

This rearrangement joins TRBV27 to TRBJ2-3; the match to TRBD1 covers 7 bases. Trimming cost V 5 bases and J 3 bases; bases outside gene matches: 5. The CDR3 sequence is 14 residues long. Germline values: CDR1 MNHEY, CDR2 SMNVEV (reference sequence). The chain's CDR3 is CASSEGARTDTQYF. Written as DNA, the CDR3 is TGTGCCAGCAGTGAGGGGGCGAGGACAGATACGCAGTATTTT.

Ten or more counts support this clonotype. DNA of the CDR3: TGTGCCAGCAGTTACTCGGCGGGACAGGATATGATTGAAGCTTTCTTT. It specifies CASSYSAGQDMIEAFF. The chain couples TRBV6-5 to TRBJ1-1; 8 bases line up with TRBD1. J was trimmed by 7 bases and V by 0 bases; bases with no gene match: 10. Germline assignment: CDR1 MNHEY and CDR2 SVGAGI. The CDR3 is 16 amino acids.

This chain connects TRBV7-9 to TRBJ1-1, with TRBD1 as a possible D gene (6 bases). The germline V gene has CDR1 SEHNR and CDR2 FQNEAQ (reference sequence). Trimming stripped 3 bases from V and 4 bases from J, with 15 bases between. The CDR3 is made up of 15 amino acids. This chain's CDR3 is CASSFSTGIGTEAFF. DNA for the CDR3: TGTGCCAGCAGCTTCAGCACAGGGATTGGCACTGAAGCTTTCTTT.

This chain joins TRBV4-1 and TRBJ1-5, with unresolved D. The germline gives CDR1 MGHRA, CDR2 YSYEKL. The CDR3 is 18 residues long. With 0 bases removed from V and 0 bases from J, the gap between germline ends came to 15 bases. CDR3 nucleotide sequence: TGCGCCAGCAGCCAAGAAGGGCCCCGGGAGTATAGCAATCAGCCCCAGCATTTT. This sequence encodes CASSQEGPREYSNQPQHF.

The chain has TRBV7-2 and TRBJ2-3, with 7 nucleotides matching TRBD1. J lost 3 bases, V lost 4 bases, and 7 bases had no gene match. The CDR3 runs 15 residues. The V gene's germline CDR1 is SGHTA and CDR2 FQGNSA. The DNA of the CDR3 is TGTGCCAGCAGCTCAAGAGGCAGGGGGACAGATACGCAGTATTTT. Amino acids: CASSSRGRGTDTQYF.

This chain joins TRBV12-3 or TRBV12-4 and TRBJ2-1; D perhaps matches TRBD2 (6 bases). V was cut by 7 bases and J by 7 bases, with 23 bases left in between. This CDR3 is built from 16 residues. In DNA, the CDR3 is TGTGCCAGCACCGAGGCGGGATCCCCTTCGGGGAATGAGCAGTTCTTC. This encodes CASTEAGSPSGNEQFF.

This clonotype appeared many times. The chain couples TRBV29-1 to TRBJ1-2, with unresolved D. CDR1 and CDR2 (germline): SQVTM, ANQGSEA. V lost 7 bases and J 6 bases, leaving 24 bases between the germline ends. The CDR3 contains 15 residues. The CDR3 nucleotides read TGCAGCGGCCGCGCCACACACGGGTCTAGGGATGGCTACACCTTC. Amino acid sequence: CSGRATHGSRDGYTF.

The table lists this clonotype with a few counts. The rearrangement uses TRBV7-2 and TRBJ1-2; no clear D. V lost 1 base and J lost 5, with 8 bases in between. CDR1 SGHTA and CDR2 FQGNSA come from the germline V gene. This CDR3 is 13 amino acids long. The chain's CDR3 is CASSLGPMYGYTF. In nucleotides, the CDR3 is TGTGCCAGCAGCTTAGGACCGATGTATGGCTACACCTTC.

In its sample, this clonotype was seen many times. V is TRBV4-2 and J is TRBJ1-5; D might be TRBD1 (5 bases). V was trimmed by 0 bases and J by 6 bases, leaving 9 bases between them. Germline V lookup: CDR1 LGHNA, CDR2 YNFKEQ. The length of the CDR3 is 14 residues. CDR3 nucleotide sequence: TGTGCCAGCAGCCAAGATATGAGGGGTCAGCCCCAGCATTTT. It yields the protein CASSQDMRGQPQHF.

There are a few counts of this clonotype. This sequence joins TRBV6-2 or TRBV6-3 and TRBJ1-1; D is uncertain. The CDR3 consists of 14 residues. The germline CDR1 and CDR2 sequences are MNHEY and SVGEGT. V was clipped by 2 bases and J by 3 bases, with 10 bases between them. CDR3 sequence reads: CASSYGARDTEAFF. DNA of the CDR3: TGTGCCAGCAGTTACGGAGCTAGAGACACTGAAGCTTTCTTT.

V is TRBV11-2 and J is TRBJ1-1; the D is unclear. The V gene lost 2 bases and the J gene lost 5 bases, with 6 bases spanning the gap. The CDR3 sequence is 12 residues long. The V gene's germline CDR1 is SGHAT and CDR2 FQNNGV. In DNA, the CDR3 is TGTGCCAGCAGCTTATCATTGACTGAAGCTTTCTTT. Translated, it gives CASSLSLTEAFF.